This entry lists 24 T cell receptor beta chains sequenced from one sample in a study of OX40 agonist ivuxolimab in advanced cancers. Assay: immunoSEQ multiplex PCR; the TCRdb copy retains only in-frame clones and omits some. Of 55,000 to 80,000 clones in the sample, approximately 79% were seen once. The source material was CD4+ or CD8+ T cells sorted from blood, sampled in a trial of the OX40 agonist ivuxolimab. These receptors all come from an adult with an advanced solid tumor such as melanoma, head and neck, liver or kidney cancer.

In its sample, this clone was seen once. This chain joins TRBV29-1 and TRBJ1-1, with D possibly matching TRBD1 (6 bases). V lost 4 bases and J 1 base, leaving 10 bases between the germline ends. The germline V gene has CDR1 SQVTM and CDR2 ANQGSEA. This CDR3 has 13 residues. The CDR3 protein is CSVVTGQNTEAFF. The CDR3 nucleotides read TGCAGCGTTGTGACAGGCCAGAACACTGAAGCTTTCTTT.

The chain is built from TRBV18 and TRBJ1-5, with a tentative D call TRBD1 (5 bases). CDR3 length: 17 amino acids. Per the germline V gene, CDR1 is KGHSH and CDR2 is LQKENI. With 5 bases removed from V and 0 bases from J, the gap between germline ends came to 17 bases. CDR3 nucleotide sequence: TGTGCCAGCTCAATGTGGAGCGGGGCGACTAGCAATCAGCCCCAGCATTTT. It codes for CASSMWSGATSNQPQHF.

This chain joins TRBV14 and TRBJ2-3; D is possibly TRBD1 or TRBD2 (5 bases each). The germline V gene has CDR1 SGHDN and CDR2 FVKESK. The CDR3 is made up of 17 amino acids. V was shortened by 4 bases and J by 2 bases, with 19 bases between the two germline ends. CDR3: CASSPSLWRGVTDTQYF. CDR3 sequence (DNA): TGTGCCAGCAGCCCCTCGTTGTGGAGAGGGGTCACAGATACGCAGTATTTT.

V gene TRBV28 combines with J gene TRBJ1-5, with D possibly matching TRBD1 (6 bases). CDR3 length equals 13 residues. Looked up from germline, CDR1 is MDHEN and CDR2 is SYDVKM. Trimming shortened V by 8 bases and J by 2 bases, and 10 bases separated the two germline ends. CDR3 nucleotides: TGTGCCAGCGGTAGACAGGGCAATCAGCCCCAGCATTTT. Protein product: CASGRQGNQPQHF.

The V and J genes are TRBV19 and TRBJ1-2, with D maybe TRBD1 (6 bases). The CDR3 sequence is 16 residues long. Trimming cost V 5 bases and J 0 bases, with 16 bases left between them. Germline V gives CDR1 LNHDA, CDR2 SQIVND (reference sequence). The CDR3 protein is CASSAPQGTANYGYTF. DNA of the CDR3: TGTGCCAGTAGTGCGCCACAGGGAACCGCTAACTATGGCTACACCTTC.

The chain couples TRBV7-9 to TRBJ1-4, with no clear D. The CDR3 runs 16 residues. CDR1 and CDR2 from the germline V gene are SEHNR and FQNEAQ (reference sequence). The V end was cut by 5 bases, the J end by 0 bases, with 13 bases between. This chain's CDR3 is CASSPFDVATNEKLFF. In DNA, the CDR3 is TGTGCCAGCAGCCCCTTCGACGTTGCAACTAATGAAAAACTGTTTTTT.

CDR3 sequence: CASSENTISQYF. The DNA for the CDR3 is TGTGCCAGCAGTGAGAACACCATCTCGCAGTACTTC. This sequence joins TRBV27 and TRBJ2-7; D uncertain. The CDR3 consists of 12 residues. Germline CDR1 and CDR2: MNHEY and SMNVEV (reference sequence). The V gene lost 5 bases and the J gene lost 9 bases, with 14 bases spanning the gap.

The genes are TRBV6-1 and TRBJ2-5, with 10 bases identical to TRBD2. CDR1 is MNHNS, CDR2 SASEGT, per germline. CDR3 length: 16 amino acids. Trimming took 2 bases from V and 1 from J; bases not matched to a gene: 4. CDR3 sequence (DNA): TGTGCCAGCAGTGAACGACTAGCGGGTATCCAAGAGACCCAGTACTTC. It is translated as CASSERLAGIQETQYF.

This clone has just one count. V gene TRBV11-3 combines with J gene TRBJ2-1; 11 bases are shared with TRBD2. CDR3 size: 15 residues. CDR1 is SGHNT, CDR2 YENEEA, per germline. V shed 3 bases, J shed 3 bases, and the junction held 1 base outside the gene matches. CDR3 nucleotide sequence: TGTGCCAGCAGCTTGACTAGCGGGAACTACAATGAGCAGTTCTTC. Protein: CASSLTSGNYNEQFF.

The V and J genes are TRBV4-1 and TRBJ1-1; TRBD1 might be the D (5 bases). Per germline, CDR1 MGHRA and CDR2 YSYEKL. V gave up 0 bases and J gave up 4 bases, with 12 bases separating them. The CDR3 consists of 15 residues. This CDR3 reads CASSQDMGQITEAFF. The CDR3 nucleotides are TGCGCCAGCAGCCAAGATATGGGGCAGATCACTGAAGCTTTCTTT.

In DNA, the CDR3 is TGTGCCAGCAGTTCTCCCCTAAGAGGTATCAATTCACCCCTCCACTTT. Translating it yields CASSSPLRGINSPLHF. The chain uses TRBV27 and TRBJ1-6, with D unresolved. Germline V CDR1 and CDR2: MNHEY, SMNVEV (reference sequence). The CDR3 covers 16 residues. V was clipped by 4 bases and J by 7 bases, with 17 bases between them.

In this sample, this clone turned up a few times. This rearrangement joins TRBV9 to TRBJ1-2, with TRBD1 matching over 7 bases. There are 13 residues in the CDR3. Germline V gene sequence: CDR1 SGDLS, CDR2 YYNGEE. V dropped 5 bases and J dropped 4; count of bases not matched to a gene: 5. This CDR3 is CASSTQGGYGYTF. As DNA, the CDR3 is TGTGCCAGCAGTACCCAGGGGGGCTATGGCTACACCTTC.

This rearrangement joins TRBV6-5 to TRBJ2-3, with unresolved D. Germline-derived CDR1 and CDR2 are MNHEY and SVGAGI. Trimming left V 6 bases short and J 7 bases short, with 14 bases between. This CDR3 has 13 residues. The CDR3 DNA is TGTGCCAGCAGCCTTACCCGTGGAAATACGCAGTATTTT. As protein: CASSLTRGNTQYF.

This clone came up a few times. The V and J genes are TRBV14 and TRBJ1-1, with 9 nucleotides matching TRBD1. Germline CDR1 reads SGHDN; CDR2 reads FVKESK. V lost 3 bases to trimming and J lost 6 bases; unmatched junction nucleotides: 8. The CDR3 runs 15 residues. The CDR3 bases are TGTGCCAGCAGCCAGTTACAGGGGGCGCCGGCTGAAGCTTTCTTT. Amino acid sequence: CASSQLQGAPAEAFF.

The CDR3 protein is CASSRDPTYNEQFF. DNA of the CDR3: TGTGCCAGCAGCCGGGACCCCACCTACAATGAGCAGTTCTTC. The chain carries TRBV11-3 and TRBJ2-1; either TRBD1 or TRBD2 may fit D (5 bases each). Trimming pared 5 bases from V and 2 bases from J, leaving 10 bases between. Germline CDR1 is SGHNT and CDR2 is YENEEA. The CDR3 covers 14 residues. Drawing the rest from reference TRBV11-3 and TRBJ2-1, the complete variable domain is EAGVVQSPRYKIIEKKQPVAFWCNPISGHNTLYWYLQNLGQGPELLIRYENEEAVDDSQLPKDRFSAERLKGVDSTLKIQPAELGDSAVYLCASSRDPTYNEQFFGPGTRLTVL.

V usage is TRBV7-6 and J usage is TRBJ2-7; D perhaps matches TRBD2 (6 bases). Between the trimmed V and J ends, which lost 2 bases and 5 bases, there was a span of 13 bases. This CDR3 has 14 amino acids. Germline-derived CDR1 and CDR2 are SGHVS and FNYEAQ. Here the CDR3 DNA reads TGTGCCAGCAGCTTATCCGGGAGTGTACACGAGCAGTACTTC. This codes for CASSLSGSVHEQYF. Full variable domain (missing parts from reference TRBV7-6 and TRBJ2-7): GAGVSQSPRYKVTKRGQDVALRCDPISGHVSLYWYRQALGQGPEFLTYFNYEAQQDKSGLPNDRFSAERPEGSISTLTIQRTEQRDSAMYRCASSLSGSVHEQYFGPGTRLTVT.

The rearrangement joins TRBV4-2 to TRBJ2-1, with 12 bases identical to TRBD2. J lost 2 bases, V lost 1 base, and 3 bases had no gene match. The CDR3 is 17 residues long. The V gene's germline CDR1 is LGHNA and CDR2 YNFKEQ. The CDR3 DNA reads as TGTGCCAGCAGCCAAGCAGCTAGCGGGGGGGCCTACAATGAGCAGTTCTTC. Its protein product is CASSQAASGGAYNEQFF.

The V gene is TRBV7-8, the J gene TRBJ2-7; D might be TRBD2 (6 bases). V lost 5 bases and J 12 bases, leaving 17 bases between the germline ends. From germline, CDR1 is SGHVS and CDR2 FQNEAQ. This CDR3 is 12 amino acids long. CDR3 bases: TGTGCCAGCAGCCCGGGGGAGAGGAGACCGTACTTC. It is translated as CASSPGERRPYF. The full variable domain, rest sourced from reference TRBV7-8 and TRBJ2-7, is GAGVSQSPRYKVAKRGQDVALRCDPISGHVSLFWYQQALGQGPEFLTYFQNEAQLDKSGLPSDRFFAERPEGSVSTLKIQRTQQEDSAVYLCASSPGERRPYFGPGTRLTVT.

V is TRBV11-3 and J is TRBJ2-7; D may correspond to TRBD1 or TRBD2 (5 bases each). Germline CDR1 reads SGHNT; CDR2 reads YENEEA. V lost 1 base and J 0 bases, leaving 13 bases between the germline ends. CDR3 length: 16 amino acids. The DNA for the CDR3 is TGTGCCAGCAGCTTAGGATCGGGGCTGTACTCCTACGAGCAGTACTTC. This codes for CASSLGSGLYSYEQYF.

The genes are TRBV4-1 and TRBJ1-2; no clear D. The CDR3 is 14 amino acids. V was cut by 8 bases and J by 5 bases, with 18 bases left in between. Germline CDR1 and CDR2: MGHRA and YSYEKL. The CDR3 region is CASGPSPDNYGYTF. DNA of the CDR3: TGCGCCAGCGGGCCCTCGCCGGATAATTATGGCTACACCTTC.

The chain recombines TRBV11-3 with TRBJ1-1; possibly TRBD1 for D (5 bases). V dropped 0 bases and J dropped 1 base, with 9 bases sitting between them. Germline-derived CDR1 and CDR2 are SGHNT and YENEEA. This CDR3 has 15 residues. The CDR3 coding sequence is TGTGCCAGCAGCTTAGAGCCAGGGCCGAACACTGAAGCTTTCTTT. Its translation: CASSLEPGPNTEAFF.

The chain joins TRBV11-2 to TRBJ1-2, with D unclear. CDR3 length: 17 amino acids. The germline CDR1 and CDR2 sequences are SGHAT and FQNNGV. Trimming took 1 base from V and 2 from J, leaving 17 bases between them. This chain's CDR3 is CASSLVRSSTANYGYTF. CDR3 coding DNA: TGTGCCAGCAGCTTAGTGCGAAGTAGTACAGCCAACTATGGCTACACCTTC.

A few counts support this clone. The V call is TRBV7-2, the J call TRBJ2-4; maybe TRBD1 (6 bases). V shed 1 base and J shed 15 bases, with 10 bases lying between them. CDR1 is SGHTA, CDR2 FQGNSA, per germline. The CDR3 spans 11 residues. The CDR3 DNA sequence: TGTGCCAGCAGCTTAGGTAGGGGGATGTACTTC. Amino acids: CASSLGRGMYF.

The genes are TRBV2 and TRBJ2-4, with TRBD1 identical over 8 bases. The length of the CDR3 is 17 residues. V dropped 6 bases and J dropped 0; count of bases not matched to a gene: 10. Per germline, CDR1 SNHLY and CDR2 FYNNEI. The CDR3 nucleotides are TGTGCCAGCAGGCCTAGTCTGACAGGGGTAGCCAAAAACATTCAGTACTTC. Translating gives CASRPSLTGVAKNIQYF.